These 28 T cell receptor beta chains share one sample of origin, sequenced in a study of blood T cells in healthy people across ages. A second PCR of 7 to 11 cycles used a sample-barcoded 5' primer and a J-beta primer mix. TCRdb itself ran the 5' RACE reads through MiXCR, one entry per CDR3 protein. Altogether 850,000 to 1,300,000 distinct CDR3 sequences are present, around 43% being singletons, with the ten largest covering under 20%. Material for sequencing was blood. The receptors derive from a woman aged 55-75 years in good health.

The rearrangement links TRBV29-1 to TRBJ2-1; a weak D match, TRBD1 (5 bases). CDR1 and CDR2 (germline): SQVTM, ANQGSEA. The CDR3 has 12 residues. CDR3 bases: TGCAGTCAGAAGGGGAAGGGAAATGAGCAGTTCTTC. Residues: CSQKGKGNEQFF.

J is TRBJ2-3 and V is TRBV5-1; 7 positions match TRBD2. Germline V gives CDR1 SGHRS, CDR2 YFSETQ. CDR3 length equals 16 residues. V lost 4 bases and J lost 10; bases outside the gene matches: 18. As DNA, the CDR3 is TGCGCCAGCAGCCCCAGGAGTGCGGGAGAGAGGCTAGCGCAGTATTTT. Translating gives CASSPRSAGERLAQYF.

A few counts support this clonotype. This rearrangement joins TRBV13 to TRBJ2-1; D tentatively reads TRBD1 or TRBD2 (5 bases each). The CDR3 loop spans 15 amino acids. Germline CDR1 PRHDT, CDR2 FYEKMQ (reference sequence). V was cut by 5 bases and J by 8 bases, with 19 bases left in between. CDR3 in DNA: TGTGCCAGCAGCAAGGGACCTAGCCCAAGCCATGAGCAGTTCTTC. Its protein product is CASSKGPSPSHEQFF.

This chain links TRBV5-1 with TRBJ2-4, with 7 bases that match TRBD1. Germline V gene sequence: CDR1 SGHRS, CDR2 YFSETQ. This CDR3 is built from 16 residues. V lost 4 bases to trimming and J lost 0 bases; unmatched junction nucleotides: 7. Here the CDR3 DNA reads TGCGCCAGCAGCACTTGGACAGGCTTAGCCAAAAACATTCAGTACTTC. Translation: CASSTWTGLAKNIQYF.

CDR3 sequence: CASSYSGDIPSPLHF. The CDR3 coding sequence is TGTGCCAGCAGTTACTCGGGGGACATCCCCTCACCCCTCCACTTT. The V call is TRBV6-6, the J call TRBJ1-6, with D perhaps TRBD1 (6 bases). The germline V gene encodes CDR1 MNHNY and CDR2 SVGAGI (reference sequence). This CDR3 is built from 15 residues. Trimming took 0 bases from V and 10 from J, leaving 13 bases between them.

This clonotype was detected a few times. The chain is built from TRBV6-6 and TRBJ2-3, with D possibly called TRBD1 or TRBD2 (5 bases each). Trimming took off 6 bases at V and 3 bases at J, with 22 bases between the two ends. The CDR3 is made up of 17 amino acids. Germline V gives CDR1 MNHNY, CDR2 SVGAGI (reference sequence). The CDR3 bases are TGTGCCAGCAGAACGCTCCGGGACCCCACTAGAACAGATACGCAGTATTTT. This encodes CASRTLRDPTRTDTQYF.

The V gene is TRBV11-1, the J gene TRBJ2-1; D possibly corresponds to TRBD2 (5 bases). Germline V gene lookup returns CDR1 SGHAT and CDR2 FQDESV (reference sequence). Between the trimmed V and J ends, which lost 5 bases and 4 bases, there was a span of 24 bases. This CDR3 comprises 18 residues. CDR3 sequence (DNA): TGTGCCAGCAGCCCAAAGGCGGGCCAAAGAAGTAGGTACAATGAGCAGTTCTTC. Translating it yields CASSPKAGQRSRYNEQFF.

A remark on this clonotype: It may be a read error: a sequence one base away is much more abundant. The genes are TRBV4-1 and TRBJ1-1; 7 bases match TRBD1. The germline gives CDR1 MGHRA, CDR2 YSYEKL. This CDR3 contains 14 residues. The CDR3 nucleotides are TGCGCCAGCAGCCACCACAGGGGTGGCACTGAAGTTTTCTTT. Amino acids: CASSHHRGGTEVFF.

The chain has TRBV12-3 or TRBV12-4 and TRBJ2-5; no reliable D call. This CDR3 is 16 amino acids long. Trimming left V 3 bases short and J 5 bases short, with 19 bases between. The CDR3 reads CASSFRLSRHYETQYF. CDR3 DNA sequence: TGTGCCAGCAGTTTTAGGTTGAGCAGACACTATGAGACCCAGTACTTC.

The sample holds a few counts of this clonotype. V is TRBV10-3 and J is TRBJ2-7, with 8 bases matching TRBD1. This CDR3 contains 13 residues. The V gene end was trimmed by 7 bases and the J gene end by 4 bases; junction bases not matched to a gene: 6. Germline assignment: CDR1 ENHRY and CDR2 SYGVKD. CDR3 sequence (DNA): TGTGCCATCAACCAGGGGGCGCCGTACGAGCAGTACTTC. Amino acids: CAINQGAPYEQYF.

The chain combines TRBV7-8 with TRBJ2-1; D call uncertain. V lost 10 bases and J lost 7, with 20 bases in between. The germline V gene has CDR1 SGHVS and CDR2 FQNEAQ. This CDR3 comprises 14 residues. The DNA of the CDR3 is TGTGCCACCGGTAGGCTAGTAGTGGCTAATGAGCAGTTCTTC. Protein: CATGRLVVANEQFF.

This clonotype showed up just once. DNA of the CDR3: TGTGCCAGCAGTTACGACGGCGGGAGAGGGGATGAGCAGTTCTTC. Protein: CASSYDGGRGDEQFF. The gene calls are TRBV6-5 and TRBJ2-1, with 7 bases matching TRBD2. J gave up 8 bases and V 2 bases, and 9 bases lay outside the gene matches. Germline-derived CDR1 and CDR2 are MNHEY and SVGAGI. This CDR3 has 15 residues.

This clonotype was counted once. It may be a read error: a sequence one base away is much more abundant. The rearrangement links TRBV28 to TRBJ2-4; weak D call: TRBD1 (5 bases). Trimming cost V 5 bases and J 4 bases, with 12 bases left between them. The length of the CDR3 is 14 residues. Germline CDR1 reads MDHEN; CDR2 reads SYDVKM. CDR3 DNA sequence: TGTGCCAGCAGTGTAGTCGACAGAAAAAACATTCAGTACTTC. Protein: CASSVVDRKNIQYF.

This clonotype showed up just once. This chain connects TRBV6-5 to TRBJ2-3, with 7 bases fitting TRBD1. V was clipped by 7 bases and J by 2 bases; unmatched bases: 6. The V gene's germline CDR1 is MNHEY and CDR2 SVGAGI. This CDR3 region has 14 residues. CDR3 DNA sequence: TGTGCCAGCACGGGACAGAGCACCACAGATACGCAGTATTTT. Protein: CASTGQSTTDTQYF.

This clonotype has just a few counts. The chain recombines TRBV7-2 with TRBJ2-5, with 8 positions matching TRBD2. V lost 5 bases and J lost 1; bases outside the gene matches: 6. The CDR3 contains 15 residues. The germline CDR1 and CDR2 sequences are SGHTA and FQGNSA. The CDR3 region is CASSQTGLAQETQYF. Written as DNA, the CDR3 is TGTGCCAGCAGCCAGACAGGACTAGCCCAAGAGACCCAGTACTTC.

The chain couples TRBV4-1 to TRBJ2-7; no firm D call. This CDR3 is built from 13 residues. Trimming pared 4 bases from V and 2 bases from J, leaving 9 bases between. Germline V gene lookup returns CDR1 MGHRA and CDR2 YSYEKL. CDR3 DNA sequence: TGCGCCAGCAGCCGGATGCAAACCTACGAGCAGTACTTC. This encodes CASSRMQTYEQYF.

The CDR3 here is CASSLALAGGEETQYF. CDR3 nucleotides: TGCGCCAGCAGCTTGGCACTAGCGGGAGGGGAGGAGACCCAGTACTTC. The chain is built from TRBV5-1 and TRBJ2-5; 13 nucleotides align to TRBD2. Germline assignment: CDR1 SGHRS and CDR2 YFSETQ. The junction had 4 bases not matched to a gene; V was cut back by 0 bases and J by 5 bases. This CDR3 is 16 amino acids long.

The chain has TRBV4-2 and TRBJ2-3; the match to TRBD2 covers 9 bases. The CDR3 totals 17 residues. Germline trimming cut 0 bases from V and 4 bases from J; bases unmatched to any gene: 8. CDR1 is LGHNA, CDR2 YNFKEQ, per germline. The CDR3 DNA reads as TGTGCCAGCAGCCAAGAAGATAGCGGGAGCGGGGCAGATACGCAGTATTTT. This gives the protein CASSQEDSGSGADTQYF.

This clonotype was detected only a few times. One junction end does not reproduce the germline sequence, and a read error may be involved. V usage is TRBV25-1 and J usage is TRBJ2-5, with TRBD1 identical over 10 bases. CDR1 is MGHDK and CDR2 is SYGVNS in the germline V gene. The CDR3 length is 15 residues. This CDR3 reads CASSAMGQGIYEQYF. CDR3 DNA: TGTGCCAGCAGTGCGATGGGACAGGGGATCTACGAGCAGTACTTT.

The V call is TRBV5-7, the J call TRBJ2-1; perhaps D is TRBD1 or TRBD2 (6 bases each). TRBV5-7 is labeled an ORF, and its function is uncertain. The V gene lost 0 bases and the J gene lost 1 base, with 11 bases spanning the gap. The CDR3 contains 16 residues. The CDR3 loop reads CASSLDREASYNEQFF. The DNA of the CDR3 is TGTGCCAGCAGCTTGGACAGGGAGGCGTCCTACAATGAGCAGTTCTTC.

This clonotype was detected only a few times. This sequence joins TRBV5-1 and TRBJ2-1; a possible D gene is TRBD2 (6 bases). The V gene's germline CDR1 is SGHRS and CDR2 YFSETQ. The V end lost 3 bases, the J end lost 13 bases, and 20 bases lay between the germline ends. There are 14 residues in the CDR3. This CDR3 reads CASSWRDPLDSQFF. CDR3 DNA: TGCGCCAGCAGCTGGCGGGATCCCCTTGATAGTCAGTTCTTC.

V gene TRBV5-1 combines with J gene TRBJ2-1, with D hard to call. The CDR3 has 16 residues. Trimming removed 1 base at V and 5 bases at J, with 16 bases between. Germline CDR1 SGHRS, CDR2 YFSETQ. CDR3 amino acids: CASSLNRTPRNNEQFF. In DNA, the CDR3 is TGCGCCAGCAGCTTGAATCGGACCCCCAGGAACAATGAGCAGTTCTTC.

The rearrangement links TRBV20-1 to TRBJ2-7; 8 bases are shared with TRBD2. The V gene end was trimmed by 5 bases and the J gene end by 0 bases; junction bases not matched to a gene: 6. Germline V gives CDR1 DFQATT, CDR2 SNEGSKA (reference sequence). The CDR3 covers 14 residues. In DNA, the CDR3 is TGCAGTGCTTATAGCGGGAACTTCTCCTACGAGCAGTACTTC. This gives the protein CSAYSGNFSYEQYF.

J is TRBJ2-3 and V is TRBV24-1, with D possibly matching TRBD1 (5 bases). V lost 7 bases to trimming and J lost 2 bases, with 9 bases between them. Germline V gene lookup returns CDR1 KGHDR and CDR2 SFDVKD. The CDR3 covers 13 residues. CDR3 amino acids: CATRHRFTDTQYF. The CDR3 DNA reads TGTGCCACCAGGCACAGGTTCACAGATACGCAGTATTTT.

The chain carries TRBV24-1 and TRBJ2-7; 9 bases match TRBD1. The closer fit of TRBJ2-5 to the DNA end suggests the J call may be wrong. The CDR3 runs 15 residues. In germline, CDR1 is KGHDR, CDR2 SFDVKD. The CDR3 is CATSAGTGTPETQYF. The DNA of the CDR3 is TGTGCCACCAGTGCCGGGACAGGGACCCCGGAGACCCAGTACTTC.

CDR3 in amino acids: CASTQDSTDTQYF. CDR3 DNA: TGTGCCAGCACCCAGGATAGCACAGATACGCAGTATTTT. The chain couples TRBV12-3 or TRBV12-4 to TRBJ2-3; D not resolved. The CDR3 loop spans 13 amino acids. V dropped 7 bases and J dropped 0 bases, with 8 bases sitting between them.

There are a few counts of this clonotype. The chain carries TRBV27 and TRBJ2-1; the D is unclear. Looked up from germline, CDR1 is MNHEY and CDR2 is SMNVEV (reference sequence). V was shortened by 6 bases and J by 0 bases, with 6 bases between the two germline ends. This CDR3 is 13 amino acids long. In DNA form, the CDR3 reads TGTGCCAGCAGCCGTAACTCCTACAATGAGCAGTTCTTC. Its protein product is CASSRNSYNEQFF.

The rearrangement links TRBV3-1 to TRBJ2-4, with D possibly TRBD2 on 6 matching bases. The J call may be in error: the DNA end matches TRBJ2-7 better. Germline V gives CDR1 LGHDT, CDR2 YNNKEL (reference sequence). The CDR3 is 15 residues long. CDR3 DNA: TGTGCCAGCAGCCAAGATGCAATAGCGGTTTACGAGCAGTACTTC. Protein sequence: CASSQDAIAVYEQYF.